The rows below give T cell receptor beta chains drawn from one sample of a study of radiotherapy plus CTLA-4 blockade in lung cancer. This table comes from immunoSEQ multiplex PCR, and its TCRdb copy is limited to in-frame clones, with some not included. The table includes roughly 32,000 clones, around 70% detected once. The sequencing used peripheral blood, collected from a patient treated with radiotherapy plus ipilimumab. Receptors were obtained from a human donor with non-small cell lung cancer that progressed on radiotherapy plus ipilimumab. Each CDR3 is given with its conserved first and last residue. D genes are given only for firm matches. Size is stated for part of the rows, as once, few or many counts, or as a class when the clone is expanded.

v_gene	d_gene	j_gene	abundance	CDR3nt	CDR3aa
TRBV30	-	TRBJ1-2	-	TGTGCCTGGACGCAGCTCTATGGCTACACCTTC	CAWTQLYGYTF
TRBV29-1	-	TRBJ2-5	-	TGCAGCGTTGAAAGGGGACCCCAGGAGACCCAGTACTTC	CSVERGPQETQYF
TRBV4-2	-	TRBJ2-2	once	TGTGCCAGCAGCCAAGGATCCGGAGGGATCGCGAACACCGGGGAGCTGTTTTTT	CASSQGSGGIANTGELFF
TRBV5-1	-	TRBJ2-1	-	TGCGCCAGCAACCCCCTGGGGGGACTCTACAATGAGCAGTTCTTC	CASNPLGGLYNEQFF
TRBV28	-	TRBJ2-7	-	TGTGCCAGCAGTTTACCCCAGGGGACGGGTTACGAGCAGTACTTC	CASSLPQGTGYEQYF
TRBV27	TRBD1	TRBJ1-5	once	TGTGCCAGCAGAGGGACAGTCGCGGGGAGCAATCAGCCCCAGCATTTT	CASRGTVAGSNQPQHF
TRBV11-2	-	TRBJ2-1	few	TGTGCCAGCACCCTAGGACGGGGAAGCTCCTACAATGAGCAGTTCTTC	CASTLGRGSSYNEQFF
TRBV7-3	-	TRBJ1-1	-	TGTGCCAGCAGCTTAGGGGGCCGGGACTCCGCAGCTTTCTTT	CASSLGGRDSAAFF
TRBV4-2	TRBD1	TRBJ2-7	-	TGTGCCAGCAGCCAAGCCTCCGGGACAGGGGGCCACGAGCAGTACTTC	CASSQASGTGGHEQYF
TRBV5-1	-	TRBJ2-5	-	TGCGCCAGCAGCTTGTTCCCCGCGGAGACCCAGTACTTC	CASSLFPAETQYF
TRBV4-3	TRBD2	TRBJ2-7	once	TGCGCCAGCAGCCTCGGGACTAGCGGGGGTGTATACGAGCAGTACTTC	CASSLGTSGGVYEQYF
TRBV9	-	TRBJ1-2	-	TGTGCCAGCAGCGTAGGAGGTGACAGCGGCTACACCTTC	CASSVGGDSGYTF
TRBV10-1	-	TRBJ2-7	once	TGCGCCAGCAGTGAGGACTACGAGCAGTACTTC	CASSEDYEQYF
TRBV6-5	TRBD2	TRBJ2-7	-	TGTGCCAGCAGTGTCCTAGCGGGGGCAGGGGAGCAGTACTTC	CASSVLAGAGEQYF